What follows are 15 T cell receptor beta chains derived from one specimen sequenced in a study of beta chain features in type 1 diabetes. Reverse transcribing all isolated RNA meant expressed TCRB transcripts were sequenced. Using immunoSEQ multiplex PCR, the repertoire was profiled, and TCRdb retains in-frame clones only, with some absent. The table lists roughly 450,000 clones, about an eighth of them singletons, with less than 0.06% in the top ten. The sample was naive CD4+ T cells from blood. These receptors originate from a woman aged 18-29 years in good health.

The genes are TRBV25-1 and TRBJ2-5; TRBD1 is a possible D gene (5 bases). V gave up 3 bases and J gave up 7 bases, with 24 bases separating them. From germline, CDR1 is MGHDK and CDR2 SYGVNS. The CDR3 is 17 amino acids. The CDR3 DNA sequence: TGTGCCAGCAGTGAGGGAAGTTTGGGGCTACCCCAGGGGACCCAGTACTTC. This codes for CASSEGSLGLPQGTQYF.

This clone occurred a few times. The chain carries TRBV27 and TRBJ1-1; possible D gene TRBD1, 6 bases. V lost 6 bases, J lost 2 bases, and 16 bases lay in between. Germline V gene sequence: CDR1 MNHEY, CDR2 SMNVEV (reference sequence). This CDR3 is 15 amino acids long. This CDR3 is CASRNLRQANTEAFF. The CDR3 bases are TGTGCCAGCAGGAACCTCCGACAGGCCAACACTGAAGCTTTCTTT.

The CDR3 sequence is CASRQGLAVNTIYF. The CDR3 DNA is TGTGCCAGCAGACAGGGACTGGCGGTAAACACCATATATTTT. This chain uses TRBV5-4 with TRBJ1-3, with D possibly TRBD1 on 6 matching bases. Germline V gives CDR1 SGHNT, CDR2 YYREEE (reference sequence). CDR3 length equals 14 residues. V lost 5 bases and J 6 bases, leaving 15 bases between the germline ends.

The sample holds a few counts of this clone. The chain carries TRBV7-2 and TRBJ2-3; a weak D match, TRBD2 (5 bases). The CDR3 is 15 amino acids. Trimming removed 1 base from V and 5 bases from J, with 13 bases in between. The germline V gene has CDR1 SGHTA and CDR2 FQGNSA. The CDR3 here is CASSLGFLAGDTQYF. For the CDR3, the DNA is TGTGCCAGCAGCTTAGGATTTCTGGCGGGAGATACGCAGTATTTT.

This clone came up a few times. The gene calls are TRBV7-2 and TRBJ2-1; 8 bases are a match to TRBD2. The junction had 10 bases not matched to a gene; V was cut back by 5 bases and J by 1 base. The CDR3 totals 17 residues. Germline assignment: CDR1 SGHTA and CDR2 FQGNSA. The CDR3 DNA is TGTGCCAGCAGCCTCCCCGGGGCGGGGGGATCCTACAATGAGCAGTTCTTC. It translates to CASSLPGAGGSYNEQFF.

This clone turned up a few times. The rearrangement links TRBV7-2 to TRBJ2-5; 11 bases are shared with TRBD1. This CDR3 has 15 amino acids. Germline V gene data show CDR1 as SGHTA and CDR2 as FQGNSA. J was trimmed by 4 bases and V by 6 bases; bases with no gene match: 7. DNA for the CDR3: TGTGCCAGCAGTCTTACCGGGACAGGGGGAGAGACCCAGTACTTC. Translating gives CASSLTGTGGETQYF.

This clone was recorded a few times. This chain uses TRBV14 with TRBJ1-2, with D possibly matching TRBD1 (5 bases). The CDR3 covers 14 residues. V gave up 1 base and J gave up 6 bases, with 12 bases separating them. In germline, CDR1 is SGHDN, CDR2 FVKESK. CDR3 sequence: CASSQVTGTHGYTF. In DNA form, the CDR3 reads TGTGCCAGCAGCCAAGTAACCGGGACCCATGGCTACACCTTC.

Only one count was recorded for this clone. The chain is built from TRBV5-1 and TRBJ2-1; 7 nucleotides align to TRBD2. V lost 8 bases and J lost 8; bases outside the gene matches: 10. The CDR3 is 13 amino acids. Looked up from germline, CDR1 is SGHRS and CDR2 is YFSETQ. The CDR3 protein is CASTGLVGDEQFF. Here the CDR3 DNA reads TGCGCCAGTACCGGACTAGTCGGCGATGAGCAGTTCTTC.

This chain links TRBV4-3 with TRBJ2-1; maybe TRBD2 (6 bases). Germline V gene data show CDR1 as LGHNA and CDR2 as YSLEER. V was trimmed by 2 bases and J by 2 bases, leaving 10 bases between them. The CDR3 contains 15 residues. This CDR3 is CASSQTLATYNEQFF. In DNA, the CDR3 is TGCGCCAGCAGCCAAACGCTAGCGACCTACAATGAGCAGTTCTTC.

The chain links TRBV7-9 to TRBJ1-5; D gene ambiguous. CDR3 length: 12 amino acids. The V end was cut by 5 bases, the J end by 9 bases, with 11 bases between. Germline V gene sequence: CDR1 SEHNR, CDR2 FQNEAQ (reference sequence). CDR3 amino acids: CASSAAGRPQHF. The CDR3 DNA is TGTGCCAGCAGCGCCGCTGGGAGGCCCCAGCATTTT. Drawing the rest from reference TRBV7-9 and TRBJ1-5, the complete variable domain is DTGVSQNPRHKITKRGQNVTFRCDPISEHNRLYWYRQTLGQGPEFLTYFQNEAQLEKSRLLSDRFSAERPKGSFSTLEIQRTEQGDSAMYLCASSAAGRPQHFGDGTRLSIL.

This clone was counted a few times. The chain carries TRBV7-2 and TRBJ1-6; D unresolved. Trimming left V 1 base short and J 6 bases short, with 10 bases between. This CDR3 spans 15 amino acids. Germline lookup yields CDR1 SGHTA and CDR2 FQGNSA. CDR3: CASSLVEVLNSPLHF. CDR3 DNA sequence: TGTGCCAGCAGCTTAGTGGAGGTCCTTAATTCACCCCTCCACTTT. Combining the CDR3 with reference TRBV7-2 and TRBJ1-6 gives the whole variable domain GAGVSQSPSNKVTEKGKDVELRCDPISGHTALYWYRQSLGQGLEFLIYFQGNSAPDKSGLPSDRFSAERTGGSVSTLTIQRTQQEDSAVYLCASSLVEVLNSPLHFGNGTRLTVT.

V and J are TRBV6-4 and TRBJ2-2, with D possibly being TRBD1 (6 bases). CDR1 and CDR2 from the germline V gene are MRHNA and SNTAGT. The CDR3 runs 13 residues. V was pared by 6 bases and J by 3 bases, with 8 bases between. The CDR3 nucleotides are TGTGCCAGCAGCAGGGGATACACCGGGGAGCTGTTTTTT. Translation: CASSRGYTGELFF.

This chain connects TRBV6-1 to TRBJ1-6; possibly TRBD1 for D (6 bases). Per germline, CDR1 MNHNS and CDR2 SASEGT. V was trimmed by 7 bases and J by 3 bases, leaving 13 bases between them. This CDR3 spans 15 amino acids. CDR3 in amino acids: CASTRTELYNSPLHF. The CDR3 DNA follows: TGTGCCAGCACCAGGACAGAGCTCTATAATTCACCCCTCCACTTT.

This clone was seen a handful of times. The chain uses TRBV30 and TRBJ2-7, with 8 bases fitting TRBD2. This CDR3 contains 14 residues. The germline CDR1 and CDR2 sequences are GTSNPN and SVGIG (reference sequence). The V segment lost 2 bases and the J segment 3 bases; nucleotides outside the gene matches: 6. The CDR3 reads CAWSPSGGGYEQYF. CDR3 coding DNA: TGTGCCTGGAGTCCCAGCGGGGGAGGCTACGAGCAGTACTTC. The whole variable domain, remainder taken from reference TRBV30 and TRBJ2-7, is SQTIHQWPATLVQPVGSPLSLECTVEGTSNPNLYWYRQAAGRGLQLLFYSVGIGQISSEVPQNLSASRPQDRQFILSSKKLLLSDSGFYLCAWSPSGGGYEQYFGPGTRLTVT.

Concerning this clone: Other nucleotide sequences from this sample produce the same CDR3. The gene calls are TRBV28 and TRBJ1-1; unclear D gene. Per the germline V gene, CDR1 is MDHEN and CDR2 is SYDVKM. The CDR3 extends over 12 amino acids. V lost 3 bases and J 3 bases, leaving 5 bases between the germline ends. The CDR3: CASSLGYTEAFF. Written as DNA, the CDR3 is TGTGCCAGCAGTTTGGGTTACACTGAAGCTTTCTTT.